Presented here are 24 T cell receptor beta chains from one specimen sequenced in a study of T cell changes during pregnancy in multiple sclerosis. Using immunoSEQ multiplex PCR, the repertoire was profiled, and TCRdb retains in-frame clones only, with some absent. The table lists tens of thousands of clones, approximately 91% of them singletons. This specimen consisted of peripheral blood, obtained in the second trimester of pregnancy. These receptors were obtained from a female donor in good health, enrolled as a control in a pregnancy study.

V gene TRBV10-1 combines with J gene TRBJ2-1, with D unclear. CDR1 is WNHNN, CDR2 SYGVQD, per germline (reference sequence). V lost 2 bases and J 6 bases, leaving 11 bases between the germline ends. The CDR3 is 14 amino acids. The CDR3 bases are TGCGCCAGCAGTGAGAATGGCCCTCTCAATGAGCAGTTCTTC. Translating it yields CASSENGPLNEQFF.

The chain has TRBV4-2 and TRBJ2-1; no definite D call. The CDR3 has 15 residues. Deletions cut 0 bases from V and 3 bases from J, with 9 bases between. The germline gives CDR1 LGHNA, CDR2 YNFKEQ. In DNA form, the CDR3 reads TGTGCCAGCAGCCAAGATGCCCAGGACTACAATGAGCAGTTCTTC. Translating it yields CASSQDAQDYNEQFF.

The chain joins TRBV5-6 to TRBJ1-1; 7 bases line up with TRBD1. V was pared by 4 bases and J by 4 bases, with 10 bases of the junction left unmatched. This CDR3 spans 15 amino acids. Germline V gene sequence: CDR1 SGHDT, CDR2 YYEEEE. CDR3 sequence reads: CASSPLITGVTEAFF. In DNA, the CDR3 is TGTGCCAGCAGCCCACTTATTACAGGGGTCACTGAAGCTTTCTTT.

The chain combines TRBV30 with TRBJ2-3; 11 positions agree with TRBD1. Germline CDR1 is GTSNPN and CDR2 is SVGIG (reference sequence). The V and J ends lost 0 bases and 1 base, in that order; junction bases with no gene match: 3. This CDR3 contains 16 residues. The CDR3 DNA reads TGTGCCTGGAGTGTAGGACAGGGGGCCGGCACAGATACGCAGTATTTT. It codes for CAWSVGQGAGTDTQYF.

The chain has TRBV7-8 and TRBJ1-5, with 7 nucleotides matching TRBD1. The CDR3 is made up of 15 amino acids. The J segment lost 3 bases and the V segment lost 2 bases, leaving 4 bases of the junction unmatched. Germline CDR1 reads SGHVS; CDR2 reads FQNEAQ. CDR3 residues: CASSLRGTDNQPQHF. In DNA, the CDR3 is TGTGCCAGCAGCTTACGGGGGACAGACAATCAGCCCCAGCATTTT.

As DNA, the CDR3 is TGTGCCAGCAGCGGACGGGGGTCGAGGGAAAAACTGTTTTTT. Translating gives CASSGRGSREKLFF. V and J are TRBV7-8 and TRBJ1-4, with a weak D call TRBD1 (5 bases). V lost 5 bases to trimming and J lost 8 bases, with 15 bases between them. CDR1 is SGHVS and CDR2 is FQNEAQ in the germline V gene. The CDR3 consists of 14 residues.

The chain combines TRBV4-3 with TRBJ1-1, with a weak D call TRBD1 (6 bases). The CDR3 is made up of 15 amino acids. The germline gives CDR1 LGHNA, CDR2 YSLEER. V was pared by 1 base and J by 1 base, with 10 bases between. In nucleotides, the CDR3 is TGCGCCAGCAGCCAAGGCGGGGGACAGAACACTGAAGCTTTCTTT. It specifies CASSQGGGQNTEAFF.

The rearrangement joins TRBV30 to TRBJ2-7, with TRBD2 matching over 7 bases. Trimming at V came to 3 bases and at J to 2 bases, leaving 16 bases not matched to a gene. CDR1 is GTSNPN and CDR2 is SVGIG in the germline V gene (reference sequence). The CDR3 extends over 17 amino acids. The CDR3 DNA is TGTGCCTGGAGGGATCCCGCCCCCGGACTAGGTCCCTACGAGCAGTACTTC. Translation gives CAWRDPAPGLGPYEQYF.

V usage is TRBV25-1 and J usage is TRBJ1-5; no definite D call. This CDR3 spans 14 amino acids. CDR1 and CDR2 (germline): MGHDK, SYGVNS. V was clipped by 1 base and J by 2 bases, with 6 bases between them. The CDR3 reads CASSEWARNQPQHF. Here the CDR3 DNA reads TGTGCCAGCAGTGAATGGGCTCGCAATCAGCCCCAGCATTTT.

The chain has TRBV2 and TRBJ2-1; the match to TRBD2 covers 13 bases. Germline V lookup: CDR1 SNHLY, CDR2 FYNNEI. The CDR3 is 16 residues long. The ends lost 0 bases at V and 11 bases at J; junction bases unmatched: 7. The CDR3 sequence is CASSEARRGTSGKQFF. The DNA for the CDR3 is TGTGCCAGCAGTGAAGCGCGTAGAGGGACTAGCGGGAAGCAGTTCTTC.

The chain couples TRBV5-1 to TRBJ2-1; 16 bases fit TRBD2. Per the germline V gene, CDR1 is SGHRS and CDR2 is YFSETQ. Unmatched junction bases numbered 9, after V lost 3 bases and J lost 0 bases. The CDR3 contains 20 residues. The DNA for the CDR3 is TGCGCCAGCAGCTGGAATACCGGGACTAGCGGGGGGGACTCCTACAATGAGCAGTTCTTC. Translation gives CASSWNTGTSGGDSYNEQFF.

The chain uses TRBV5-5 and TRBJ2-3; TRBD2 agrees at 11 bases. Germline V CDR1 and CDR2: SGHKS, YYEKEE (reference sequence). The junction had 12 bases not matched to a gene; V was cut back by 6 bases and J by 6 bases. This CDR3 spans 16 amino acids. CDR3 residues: CASTLVAGGRLDTQYF. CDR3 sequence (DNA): TGTGCCAGCACCCTCGTAGCGGGGGGGCGATTGGATACGCAGTATTTT.

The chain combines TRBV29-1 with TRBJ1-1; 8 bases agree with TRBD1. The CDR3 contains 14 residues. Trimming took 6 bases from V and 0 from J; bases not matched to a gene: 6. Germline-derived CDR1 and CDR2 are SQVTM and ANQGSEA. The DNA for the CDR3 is TGCAGCGTGGACGGGACAGGATTGAACACTGAAGCTTTCTTT. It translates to CSVDGTGLNTEAFF.

The CDR3 protein is CASSQETSGANVLTF. CDR3 coding DNA: TGCGCCAGCAGCCAGGAAACTAGTGGGGCCAACGTCCTGACTTTC. The chain recombines TRBV4-3 with TRBJ2-6, with a tentative D call TRBD2 (5 bases). CDR1 and CDR2 (germline): LGHNA, YSLEER. The CDR3 spans 15 residues. V lost 3 bases, J lost 3 bases, and 9 bases lay in between.

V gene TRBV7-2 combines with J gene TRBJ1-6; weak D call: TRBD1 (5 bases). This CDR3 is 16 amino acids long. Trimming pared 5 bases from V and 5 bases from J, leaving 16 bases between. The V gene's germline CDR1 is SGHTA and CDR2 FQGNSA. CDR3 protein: CASSNGQGLNNSPLHF. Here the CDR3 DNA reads TGTGCCAGCAGCAATGGTCAGGGACTAAATAATTCACCCCTCCACTTT.

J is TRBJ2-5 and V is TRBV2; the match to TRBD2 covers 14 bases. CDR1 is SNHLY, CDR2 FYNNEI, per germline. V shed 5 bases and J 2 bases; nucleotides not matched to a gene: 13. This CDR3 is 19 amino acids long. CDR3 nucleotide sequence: TGTGCCAGCAGTCCGCCGACTAGCGGGGGGGTAGGTTTACAAGAGACCCAGTACTTC. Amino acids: CASSPPTSGGVGLQETQYF.

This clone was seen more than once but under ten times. CDR3 sequence: CASAGPGEKLFF. The CDR3 nucleotides read TGTGCCAGTGCGGGGCCAGGGGAAAAACTGTTTTTT. The chain combines TRBV19 with TRBJ1-4; the D gene is possibly TRBD1 (5 bases). The CDR3 is 12 amino acids. Germline CDR1 and CDR2: LNHDA and SQIVND (reference sequence). With 8 bases removed from V and 8 bases from J, the gap between germline ends came to 12 bases.

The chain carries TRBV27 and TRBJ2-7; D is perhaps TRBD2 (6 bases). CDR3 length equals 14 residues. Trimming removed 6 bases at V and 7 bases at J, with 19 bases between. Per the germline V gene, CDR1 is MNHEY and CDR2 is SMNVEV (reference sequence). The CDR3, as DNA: TGTGCCAGCAGCTGGAGGGACGGGATGGGGGAGCAGTACTTC. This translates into CASSWRDGMGEQYF.

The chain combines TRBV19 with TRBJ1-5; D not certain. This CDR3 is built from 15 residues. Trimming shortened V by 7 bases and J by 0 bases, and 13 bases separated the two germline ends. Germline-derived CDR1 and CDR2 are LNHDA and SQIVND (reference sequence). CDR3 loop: CASNQGLYSNQPQHF. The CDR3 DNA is TGTGCCAGTAATCAAGGACTCTATAGCAATCAGCCCCAGCATTTT.

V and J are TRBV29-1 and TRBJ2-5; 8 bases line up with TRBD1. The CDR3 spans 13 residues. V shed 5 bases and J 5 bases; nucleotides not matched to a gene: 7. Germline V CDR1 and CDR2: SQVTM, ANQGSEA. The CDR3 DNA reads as TGCAGCGTTATGACAGGGGTCGGGGAGACCCAGTACTTC. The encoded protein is CSVMTGVGETQYF.

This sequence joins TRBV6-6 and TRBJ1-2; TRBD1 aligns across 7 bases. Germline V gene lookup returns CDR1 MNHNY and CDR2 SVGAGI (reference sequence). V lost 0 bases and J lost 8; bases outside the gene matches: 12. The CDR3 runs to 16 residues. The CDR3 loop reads CASSYSTPGQPPGYTF. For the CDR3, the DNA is TGTGCCAGCAGTTACTCTACACCGGGACAGCCCCCCGGCTACACCTTC.

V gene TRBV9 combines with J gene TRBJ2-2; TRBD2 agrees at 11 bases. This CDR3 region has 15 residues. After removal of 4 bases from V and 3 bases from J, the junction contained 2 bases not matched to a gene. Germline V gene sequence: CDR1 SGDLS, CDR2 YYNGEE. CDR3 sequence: CASSLAGGDTGELFF. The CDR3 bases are TGTGCCAGCAGCCTAGCGGGAGGAGACACCGGGGAGCTGTTTTTT.

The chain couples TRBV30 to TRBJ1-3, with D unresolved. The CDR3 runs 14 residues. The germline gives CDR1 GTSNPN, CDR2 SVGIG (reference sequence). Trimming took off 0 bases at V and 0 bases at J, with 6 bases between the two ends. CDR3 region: CAWSVRSSGNTIYF. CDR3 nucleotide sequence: TGTGCCTGGAGTGTTCGGAGCTCTGGAAACACCATATATTTT.

CDR3 sequence: CASSSDQGYEQYF. The CDR3 DNA reads TGTGCCAGCAGCTCAGATCAGGGATACGAGCAGTACTTC. The chain joins TRBV7-9 to TRBJ2-7; D is possibly TRBD1 (5 bases). CDR3 size: 13 residues. V was trimmed by 4 bases and J by 4 bases, leaving 11 bases between them. From germline, CDR1 is SEHNR and CDR2 FQNEAQ (reference sequence).